The sequence of this TCR beta chain was determined in a study of T-cell memory formation after mild COVID-19. About the study: TCR clusters were mostly donor specific. Broader study findings: There was no confirmation that second-wave clones peaking on day 37 were SARS-CoV-2 specific. Clones that shrank (day 15 to 85) were balanced CD4/CD8, whereas later expanders leaned CD4+.

As to this clonotype: Its antigen is as yet unknown.

TCRdb processed the 5' RACE reads anew with MiXCR; each CDR3 protein has one entry. The data show some 290,000 distinct CDR3 sequences, under 20% seen once. Trimming at V came to 5 bases and at J to 4 bases, leaving 2 bases not matched to a gene. CDR1 and CDR2 from the germline V gene are SGHTA and FQGNSA. This CDR3 has 13 residues. The sequencing sample was made of PBMCs or a T cell subset sorted from them (not recorded which). The origin of this receptor is a man aged 18 to 35 who had mild COVID-19 (a few samples of this study predate the infection). Cell type and time point are not known. This chain joins TRBV7-2 and TRBJ2-1; 7 nucleotides line up with TRBD1. The CDR3 DNA reads as TGTGCCAGCAGCACGGGACAGTACAATGAGCAGTTCTTC. It specifies CASSTGQYNEQFF.